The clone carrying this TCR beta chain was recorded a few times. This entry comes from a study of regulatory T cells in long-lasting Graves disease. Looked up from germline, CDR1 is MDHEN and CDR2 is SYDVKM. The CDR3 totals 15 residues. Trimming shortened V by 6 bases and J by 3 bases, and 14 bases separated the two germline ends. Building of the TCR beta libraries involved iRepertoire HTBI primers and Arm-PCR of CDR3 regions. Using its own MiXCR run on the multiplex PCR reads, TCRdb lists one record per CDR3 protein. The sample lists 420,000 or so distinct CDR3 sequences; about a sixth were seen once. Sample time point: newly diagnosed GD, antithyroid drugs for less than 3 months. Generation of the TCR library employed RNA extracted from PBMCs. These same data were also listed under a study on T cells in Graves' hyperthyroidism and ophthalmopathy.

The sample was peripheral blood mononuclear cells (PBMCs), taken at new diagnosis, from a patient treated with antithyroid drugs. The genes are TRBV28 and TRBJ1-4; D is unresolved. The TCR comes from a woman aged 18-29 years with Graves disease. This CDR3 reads CASSSGQAANEKLFF. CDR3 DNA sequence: TGTGCCAGCAGCTCTGGGCAGGCGGCTAATGAAAAACTGTTTTTT.